The 18 T cell receptor beta chains below come from one sample, sequenced in a study of cytomegalovirus exposure and HLA in healthy donors. PCR employed 60 Vbeta and 13 Jbeta primers. Measured with immunoSEQ multiplex PCR; TCRdb has only the in-frame clones, and not every one. Altogether 150,000 or so clones are present, 70% to 85% being singletons, with the ten largest covering under 2%. The source material was PBMCs. The receptors stem from a woman younger than 45 in good health and CMV-seronegative.

As DNA, the CDR3 is TGCGCCAGCAGCCCGGACAACGCTGGACTAAAGCAGTTCTTC. This translates into CASSPDNAGLKQFF. The chain combines TRBV5-1 with TRBJ2-1, with D possibly TRBD2 on 6 matching bases. In germline, CDR1 is SGHRS, CDR2 YFSETQ. Trimming left V 4 bases short and J 11 bases short, with 19 bases between. The CDR3 has 14 amino acids.

The chain recombines TRBV7-9 with TRBJ2-5, with 11 bases lining up with TRBD2. The last part of the DNA fits TRBJ2-7 better; the J call may be wrong. The CDR3 spans 17 residues. The V gene's germline CDR1 is SEHNR and CDR2 FQNEAQ (reference sequence). CDR3: CASSPRNSLAGAHEQYF. In nucleotides, the CDR3 is TGTGCCAGCAGCCCACGGAATTCACTAGCGGGAGCCCACGAGCAGTACTTC.

The chain has TRBV18 and TRBJ1-6, with 10 bases that match TRBD1. The V gene's germline CDR1 is KGHSH and CDR2 LQKENI. The CDR3 loop spans 17 amino acids. V gave up 6 bases and J gave up 0 bases; unmatched junction bases: 5. CDR3 region: CASSGTGDSSYNSPLHF. CDR3 sequence (DNA): TGTGCCAGCTCTGGGACAGGGGACAGCTCCTATAATTCACCCCTCCACTTT.

This clone showed up just once. The rearrangement joins TRBV2 to TRBJ1-1; D unclear. The CDR3 contains 15 residues. Germline values: CDR1 SNHLY, CDR2 FYNNEI. Trimming removed 1 base from V and 4 bases from J, with 13 bases in between. The CDR3 reads CASSEDWADGTEAFF. The DNA of the CDR3 is TGTGCCAGCAGTGAAGATTGGGCAGACGGCACTGAAGCTTTCTTT.

This clone has a single count. At one of its ends the junction is not consistent with the germline gene, which may arise from a read error. The CDR3 reads CASSPSGGNEQFF. DNA of the CDR3: TGTGCTAGCAGCCCAAGCGGGGGTAATGAGCAGTTCTTC. The chain employs TRBV7-7 and TRBJ2-1; 8 bases agree with TRBD2. CDR3 length: 13 amino acids. Looked up from germline, CDR1 is SSHAT and CDR2 is FNYEAQ (reference sequence).

This clone was counted a single time. This rearrangement joins TRBV27 to TRBJ1-6; 8 bases agree with TRBD1. The CDR3 loop spans 14 amino acids. The germline CDR1 and CDR2 sequences are MNHEY and SMNVEV (reference sequence). V lost 6 bases and J lost 4; bases outside the gene matches: 2. Here the CDR3 DNA reads TGTGCCAGCAGCGACAGGGGATATAATTCACCCCTCCACTTT. Its translation is CASSDRGYNSPLHF.

This clone was detected a few times. The chain is built from TRBV2 and TRBJ2-1; 9 nucleotides agree with TRBD1. The germline CDR1 and CDR2 sequences are SNHLY and FYNNEI. The CDR3 extends over 16 amino acids. The V gene end was trimmed by 6 bases and the J gene end by 7 bases; junction bases not matched to a gene: 13. CDR3 in DNA: TGTGCCAGCAGGCGGTATCAGGACAGGGGTCTTAATGAGCAGTTCTTC. Its protein product is CASRRYQDRGLNEQFF.

This chain joins TRBV27 and TRBJ1-4, with 12 nucleotides matching TRBD1. V shed 5 bases, J shed 3 bases, and the junction held 10 bases outside the gene matches. Germline-derived CDR1 and CDR2 are MNHEY and SMNVEV (reference sequence). The length of the CDR3 is 18 residues. The CDR3 sequence is CASSTTGTGGSSNEKLFF. The CDR3 DNA follows: TGTGCCAGCAGTACCACCGGGACAGGGGGCTCGTCTAATGAAAAACTGTTTTTT.

The chain combines TRBV5-1 with TRBJ2-5, with TRBD1 matching over 7 bases. The CDR3 sequence is 14 residues long. V trimming: 0 bases; J trimming: 1 base; junction bases outside the gene matches: 0. Germline V gene lookup returns CDR1 SGHRS and CDR2 YFSETQ. The CDR3 sequence: CASSLAGGQETQYF. In nucleotides, the CDR3 is TGCGCCAGCAGCTTGGCAGGGGGCCAAGAGACCCAGTACTTC.

This sequence joins TRBV5-4 and TRBJ1-1; 9 bases agree with TRBD1. Germline-derived CDR1 and CDR2 are SGHNT and YYREEE (reference sequence). This CDR3 spans 15 amino acids. Trimming took 2 bases from V and 4 from J; bases not matched to a gene: 6. In DNA form, the CDR3 reads TGTGCCAGCAGCTTTAAGACAGGGGGTATCACTGAAGCTTTCTTT. This sequence encodes CASSFKTGGITEAFF.

This clone showed up just a few times. V usage is TRBV29-1 and J usage is TRBJ2-3; 8 nucleotides line up with TRBD2. Germline CDR1 and CDR2: SQVTM and ANQGSEA. With V trimmed by 7 bases and J by 3 bases, 18 bases remained unmatched. The CDR3 sequence is 17 residues long. The CDR3 sequence: CSAAPAGGAGPTDTQYF. The DNA of the CDR3 is TGCAGCGCGGCCCCGGCGGGGGGCGCCGGACCTACAGATACGCAGTATTTT.

This CDR3 is CASSHGTAYGYTF. CDR3 coding DNA: TGCGCCAGCAGCCACGGGACAGCTTATGGCTACACCTTC. V is TRBV4-1 and J is TRBJ1-2; 7 positions match TRBD1. Looked up from germline, CDR1 is MGHRA and CDR2 is YSYEKL. V dropped 3 bases and J dropped 5; count of bases not matched to a gene: 3. CDR3 length: 13 residues.

J is TRBJ1-5 and V is TRBV29-1; D is ambiguous. This CDR3 has 12 amino acids. Germline CDR1 SQVTM, CDR2 ANQGSEA. Deletions cut 5 bases from V and 6 bases from J, with 11 bases between. This CDR3 is CSVTSPGQPQHF. The DNA of the CDR3 is TGCAGCGTTACATCTCCGGGTCAGCCCCAGCATTTT.

The rearrangement links TRBV7-9 to TRBJ1-1; possible D gene TRBD1, 6 bases. This CDR3 contains 13 residues. Per the germline V gene, CDR1 is SEHNR and CDR2 is FQNEAQ (reference sequence). Trimming removed 2 bases from V and 8 bases from J, with 12 bases in between. The CDR3 reads CASSLSGQKEAFF. CDR3 DNA: TGTGCCAGCAGCTTATCTGGACAGAAGGAAGCTTTCTTT. Full variable domain (missing parts from reference TRBV7-9 and TRBJ1-1): DTGVSQNPRHKITKRGQNVTFRCDPISEHNRLYWYRQTLGQGPEFLTYFQNEAQLEKSRLLSDRFSAERPKGSFSTLEIQRTEQGDSAMYLCASSLSGQKEAFFGQGTRLTVV.

The chain's CDR3 is CASSQERQGVGYTF. As DNA, the CDR3 is TGCGCCAGCAGCCAAGAGCGACAGGGGGTTGGCTACACCTTC. This rearrangement joins TRBV4-1 to TRBJ1-2; TRBD1 aligns across 9 bases. The germline V gene encodes CDR1 MGHRA and CDR2 YSYEKL. This CDR3 contains 14 residues. V lost 0 bases and J lost 7; bases outside the gene matches: 3.

Only a few counts were recorded for this clone. V and J are TRBV23-1 and TRBJ1-5; possible D gene TRBD1, 6 bases. TRBV23-1 is classed as an ORF, of uncertain function. CDR3 length: 16 residues. V was cut by 3 bases and J by 3 bases, with 15 bases left in between. The chain's CDR3 is CASSHTPQGTNQPQHF. CDR3 DNA: TGCGCCAGCAGTCATACCCCACAGGGAACCAATCAGCCCCAGCATTTT.

The V call is TRBV15, the J call TRBJ2-7, with 7 bases aligning to TRBD1. With 3 bases clipped from V and 0 bases from J, the junction kept 8 bases outside the gene matches. The CDR3 runs 16 residues. Germline V gene sequence: CDR1 LNHNV, CDR2 YYDKDF (reference sequence). The CDR3 reads CATSRETGTVSYEQYF. The CDR3 nucleotides read TGTGCCACCAGCAGGGAAACCGGGACAGTCTCCTACGAGCAGTACTTC.

The chain employs TRBV4-1 and TRBJ1-5, with D uncertain. Germline V lookup: CDR1 MGHRA, CDR2 YSYEKL. Trimming removed 0 bases at V and 2 bases at J, with 14 bases between. This CDR3 comprises 17 residues. The CDR3 DNA is TGCGCCAGCAGCCAAGACCGTCGGGTGGGAGGCAATCAGCCCCAGCATTTT. It yields the protein CASSQDRRVGGNQPQHF.